The 5 T cell receptor beta chains below all came from one sample that was sequenced in a study of T cell responses to AZD1222 COVID-19 vaccine. Libraries were prepared by immunoSEQ multiplex PCR; TCRdb keeps only in-frame clonotypes and omits some of them. The data contain tens of thousands of clones, around 87% of them singletons. Material: peripheral blood, obtained on day 0 of AZD1222 vaccination. The source of these receptors is an adult in good health.

The chain links TRBV28 to TRBJ1-2; a weak D match, TRBD1 (6 bases). The CDR3 covers 15 residues. The V gene's germline CDR1 is MDHEN and CDR2 SYDVKM. Deletions cut 6 bases from V and 0 bases from J, with 14 bases between. The CDR3 sequence: CASRLLGGANYGYTF. CDR3 DNA sequence: TGTGCCAGCAGACTCCTAGGGGGAGCTAACTATGGCTACACCTTC.

The rearrangement joins TRBV6-5 to TRBJ1-5; D not certain. Germline V lookup: CDR1 MNHEY, CDR2 SVGAGI. Trimming cost V 8 bases and J 2 bases, with 10 bases left between them. The CDR3 loop spans 13 amino acids. The CDR3 protein is CASGLRGNQPQHF. CDR3 nucleotides: TGTGCCAGCGGACTTAGGGGCAATCAGCCCCAGCATTTT.

The chain combines TRBV5-4 with TRBJ1-3; 10 bases align to TRBD1. Trimming cost V 5 bases and J 3 bases; bases outside gene matches: 5. Looked up from germline, CDR1 is SGHNT and CDR2 is YYREEE (reference sequence). The CDR3 is made up of 15 amino acids. The CDR3 reads CASRPDRGLGNTIYF. CDR3 nucleotide sequence: TGTGCCAGCAGACCCGACAGGGGGCTTGGAAACACCATATATTTT.

This clone showed up just a few times. The chain uses TRBV5-4 and TRBJ1-6; D is unresolved. Germline V CDR1 and CDR2: SGHNT, YYREEE (reference sequence). The V end lost 3 bases, the J end lost 7 bases, and 5 bases lay between the germline ends. This CDR3 has 12 amino acids. In nucleotides, the CDR3 is TGTGCCAGCAGCTGGAACAATTCACCCCTCCACTTT. The encoded protein is CASSWNNSPLHF.

The chain combines TRBV28 with TRBJ1-1; D unresolved. V was pared by 2 bases and J by 1 base, with 8 bases between. CDR1 and CDR2 from the germline V gene are MDHEN and SYDVKM. There are 14 residues in the CDR3. The CDR3 DNA reads TGTGCCAGCAGTTTAATAGGAGGGAACACTGAAGCTTTCTTT. It encodes CASSLIGGNTEAFF.